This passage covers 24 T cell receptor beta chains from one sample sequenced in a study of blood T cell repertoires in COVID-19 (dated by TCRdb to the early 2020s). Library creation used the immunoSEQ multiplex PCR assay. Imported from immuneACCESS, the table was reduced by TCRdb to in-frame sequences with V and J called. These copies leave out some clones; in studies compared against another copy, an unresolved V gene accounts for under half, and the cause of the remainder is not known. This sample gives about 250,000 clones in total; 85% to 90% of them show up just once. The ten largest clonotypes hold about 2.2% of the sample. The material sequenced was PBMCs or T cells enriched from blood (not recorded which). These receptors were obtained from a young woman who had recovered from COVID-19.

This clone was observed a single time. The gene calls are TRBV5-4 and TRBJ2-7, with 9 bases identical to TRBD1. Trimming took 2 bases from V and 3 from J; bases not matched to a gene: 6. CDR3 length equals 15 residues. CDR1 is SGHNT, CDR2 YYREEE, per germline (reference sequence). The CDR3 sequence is CASSFETGGGYEQYF. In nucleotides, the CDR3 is TGTGCCAGCAGCTTCGAGACAGGGGGAGGCTACGAGCAGTACTTC.

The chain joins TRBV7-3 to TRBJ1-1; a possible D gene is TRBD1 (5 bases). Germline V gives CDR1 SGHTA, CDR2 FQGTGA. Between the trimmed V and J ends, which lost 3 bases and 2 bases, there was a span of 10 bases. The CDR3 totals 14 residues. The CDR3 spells CASSFRTRNTEAFF. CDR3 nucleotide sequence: TGTGCCAGCAGCTTCCGGACACGAAACACTGAAGCTTTCTTT.

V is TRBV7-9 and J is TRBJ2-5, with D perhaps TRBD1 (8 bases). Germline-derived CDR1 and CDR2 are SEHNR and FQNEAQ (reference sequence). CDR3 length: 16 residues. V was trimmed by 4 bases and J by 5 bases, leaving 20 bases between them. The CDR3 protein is CASSSLIQGEGETQYF. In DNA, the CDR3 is TGTGCCAGCAGCTCCCTAATACAGGGGGAGGGGGAGACCCAGTACTTC.

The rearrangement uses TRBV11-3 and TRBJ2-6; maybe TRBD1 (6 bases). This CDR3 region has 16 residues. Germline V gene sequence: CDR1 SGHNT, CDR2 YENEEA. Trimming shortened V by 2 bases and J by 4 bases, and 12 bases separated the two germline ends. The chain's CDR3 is CASSLPGAGGANVLTF. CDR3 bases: TGTGCCAGCAGCTTACCAGGGGCTGGAGGGGCCAACGTCCTGACTTTC. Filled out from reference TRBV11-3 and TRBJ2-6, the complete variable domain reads EAGVVQSPRYKIIEKKQPVAFWCNPISGHNTLYWYLQNLGQGPELLIRYENEEAVDDSQLPKDRFSAERLKGVDSTLKIQPAELGDSAVYLCASSLPGAGGANVLTFGAGSRLTVL.

CDR3 coding DNA: TGCGCCAGCAGCCAAGTTCCGGCAGGACTGGGTTTGAACACTGAAGCTTTCTTT. This encodes CASSQVPAGLGLNTEAFF. V and J are TRBV4-1 and TRBJ1-1; no reliable D call. This CDR3 contains 18 residues. Trimming pared 1 base from V and 0 bases from J, leaving 18 bases between. Germline V gene data show CDR1 as MGHRA and CDR2 as YSYEKL.

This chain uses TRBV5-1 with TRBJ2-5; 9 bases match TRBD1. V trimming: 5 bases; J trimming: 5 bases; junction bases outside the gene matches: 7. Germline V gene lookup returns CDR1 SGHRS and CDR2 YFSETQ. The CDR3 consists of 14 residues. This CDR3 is CASSYTGGVETQYF. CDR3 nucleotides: TGCGCCAGCAGTTACACAGGGGGCGTTGAGACCCAGTACTTC.

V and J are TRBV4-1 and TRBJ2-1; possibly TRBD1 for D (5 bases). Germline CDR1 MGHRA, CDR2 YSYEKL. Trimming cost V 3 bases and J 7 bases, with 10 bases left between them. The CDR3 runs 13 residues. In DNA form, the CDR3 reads TGCGCCAGCAGCCACAGGGTACGGAATGAGCAGTTCTTC. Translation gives CASSHRVRNEQFF.

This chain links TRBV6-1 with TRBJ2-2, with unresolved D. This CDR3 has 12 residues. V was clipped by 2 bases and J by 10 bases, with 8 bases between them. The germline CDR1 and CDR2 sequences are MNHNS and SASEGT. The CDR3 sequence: CASSENFLELFF. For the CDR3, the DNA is TGTGCCAGCAGTGAAAACTTCCTGGAGCTGTTTTTT.

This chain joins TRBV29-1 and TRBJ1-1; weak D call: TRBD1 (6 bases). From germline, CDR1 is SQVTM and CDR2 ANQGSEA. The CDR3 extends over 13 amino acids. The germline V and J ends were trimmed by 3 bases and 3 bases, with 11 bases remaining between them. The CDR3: CSVERGRDTEAFF. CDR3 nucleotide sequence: TGCAGCGTTGAGCGGGGGCGAGACACTGAAGCTTTCTTT.

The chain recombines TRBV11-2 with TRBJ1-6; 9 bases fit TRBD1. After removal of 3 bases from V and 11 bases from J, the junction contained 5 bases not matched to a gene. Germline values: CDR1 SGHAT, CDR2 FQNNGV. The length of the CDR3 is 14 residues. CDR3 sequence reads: CASSFGQGRPPLHF. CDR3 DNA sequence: TGTGCCAGCAGCTTTGGACAGGGGAGGCCACCCCTCCACTTT.

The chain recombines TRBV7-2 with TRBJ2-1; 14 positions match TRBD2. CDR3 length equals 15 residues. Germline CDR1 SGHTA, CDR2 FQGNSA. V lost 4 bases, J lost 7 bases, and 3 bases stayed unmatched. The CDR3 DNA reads TGTGCCAGCAGCTCCGGGACTAGCGGGGGTAATGAGCAGTTCTTC. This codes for CASSSGTSGGNEQFF.

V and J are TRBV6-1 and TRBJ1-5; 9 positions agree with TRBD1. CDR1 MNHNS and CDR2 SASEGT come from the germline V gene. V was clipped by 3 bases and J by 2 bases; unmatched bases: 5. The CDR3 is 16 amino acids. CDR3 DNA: TGTGCCAGCAGTGACCGGGACAGGGCAGGCAATCAGCCCCAGCATTTT. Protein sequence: CASSDRDRAGNQPQHF.

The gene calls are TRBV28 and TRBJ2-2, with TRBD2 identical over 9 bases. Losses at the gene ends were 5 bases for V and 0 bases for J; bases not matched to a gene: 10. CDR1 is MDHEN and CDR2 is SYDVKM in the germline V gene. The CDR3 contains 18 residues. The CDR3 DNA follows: TGTGCCAGCAGTCCGCCATTAGCGGGGGTTACGAACACCGGGGAGCTGTTTTTT. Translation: CASSPPLAGVTNTGELFF. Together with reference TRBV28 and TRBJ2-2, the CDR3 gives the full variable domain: DVKVTQSSRYLVKRTGEKVFLECVQDMDHENMFWYRQDPGLGLRLIYFSYDVKMKEKGDIPEGYSVSREKKERFSLILESASTNQTSMYLCASSPPLAGVTNTGELFFGEGSRLTVL.

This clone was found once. The DNA for the CDR3 is TGTGCCAGTAGTATAGAGGGGGCTTCGCCCCAGCATTTT. Its protein is CASSIEGASPQHF. The chain links TRBV19 to TRBJ1-5; weak D call: TRBD1 (6 bases). The ends were cut back, 0 bases at V and 9 bases at J, with 9 bases in the middle. The CDR3 loop spans 13 amino acids. Germline V gene data show CDR1 as LNHDA and CDR2 as SQIVND (reference sequence).

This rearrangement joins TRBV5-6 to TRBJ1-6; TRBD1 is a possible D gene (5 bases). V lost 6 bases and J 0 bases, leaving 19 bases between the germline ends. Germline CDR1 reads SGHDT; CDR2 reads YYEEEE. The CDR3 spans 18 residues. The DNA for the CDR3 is TGTGCCAGCACCCCCCCTTCGGGCAGGGACTCCTATAATTCACCCCTCCACTTT. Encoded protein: CASTPPSGRDSYNSPLHF.

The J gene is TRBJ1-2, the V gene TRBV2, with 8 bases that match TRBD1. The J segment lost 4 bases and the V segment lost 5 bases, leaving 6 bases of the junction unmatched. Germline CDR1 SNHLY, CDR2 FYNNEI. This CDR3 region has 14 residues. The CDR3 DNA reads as TGTGCCAGCAGTCCGGGACAGGTTGCCTATGGCTACACCTTC. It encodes CASSPGQVAYGYTF.

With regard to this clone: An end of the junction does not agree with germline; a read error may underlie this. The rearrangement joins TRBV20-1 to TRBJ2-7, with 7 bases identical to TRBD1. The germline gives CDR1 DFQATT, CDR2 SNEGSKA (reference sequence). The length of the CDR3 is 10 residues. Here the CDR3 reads CSATYRGKNF. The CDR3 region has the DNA TGCAGTGCTACTTACAGGGGTAAAAACTTC.

For the CDR3, the DNA is TGTGCCAGCAGCGGGACAGGGGGGAACTACGAGCAGTACTTC. Translated, it gives CASSGTGGNYEQYF. The rearrangement joins TRBV6-6 to TRBJ2-7; 11 nucleotides align to TRBD1. This CDR3 spans 14 amino acids. Germline loops: CDR1 MNHNY, CDR2 SVGAGI (reference sequence). V lost 6 bases to trimming and J lost 3 bases; unmatched junction nucleotides: 4.

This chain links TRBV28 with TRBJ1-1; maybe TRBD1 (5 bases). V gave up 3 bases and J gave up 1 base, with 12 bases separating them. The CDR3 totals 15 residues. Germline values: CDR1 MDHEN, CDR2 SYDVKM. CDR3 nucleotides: TGTGCCAGCAGTTTCCTTGACAGATCGAACACTGAAGCTTTCTTT. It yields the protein CASSFLDRSNTEAFF.

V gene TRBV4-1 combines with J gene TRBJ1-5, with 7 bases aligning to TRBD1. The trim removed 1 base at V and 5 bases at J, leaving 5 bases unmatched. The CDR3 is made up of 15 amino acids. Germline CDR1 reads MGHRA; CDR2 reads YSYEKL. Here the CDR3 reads CASSQADREYQPQHF. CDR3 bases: TGCGCCAGCAGCCAAGCAGACAGGGAGTATCAGCCCCAGCATTTT.

CDR3 sequence reads: CASSQDLSEVAGGPPEQYF. Here the CDR3 DNA reads TGCGCCAGCAGCCAAGATCTTAGTGAGGTGGCAGGGGGTCCACCCGAGCAGTACTTC. V and J are TRBV4-1 and TRBJ2-7, with 7 bases matching TRBD1. This CDR3 has 19 residues. Germline trimming cut 0 bases from V and 6 bases from J; bases unmatched to any gene: 20. The V gene's germline CDR1 is MGHRA and CDR2 YSYEKL.

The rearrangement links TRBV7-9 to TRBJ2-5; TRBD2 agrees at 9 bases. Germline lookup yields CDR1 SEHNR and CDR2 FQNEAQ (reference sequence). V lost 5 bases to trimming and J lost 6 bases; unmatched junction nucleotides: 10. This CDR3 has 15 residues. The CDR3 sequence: CASSPLGTSRQTQYF. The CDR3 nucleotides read TGTGCCAGCAGCCCTCTCGGGACTAGCCGGCAGACCCAGTACTTC.

Here the CDR3 reads CASSLPRGTGGGKLFF. The CDR3 coding sequence is TGTGCCAGCAGCTTACCCCGAGGGACAGGGGGCGGAAAACTGTTTTTT. J is TRBJ1-4 and V is TRBV11-2; 12 bases fit TRBD1. After removal of 2 bases from V and 10 bases from J, the junction contained 8 bases not matched to a gene. Germline V gives CDR1 SGHAT, CDR2 FQNNGV. The length of the CDR3 is 16 residues.

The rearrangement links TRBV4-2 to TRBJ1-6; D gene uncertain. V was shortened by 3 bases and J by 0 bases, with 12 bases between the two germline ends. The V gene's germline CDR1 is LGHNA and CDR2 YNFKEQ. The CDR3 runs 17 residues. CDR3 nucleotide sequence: TGTGCCAGCAGCCAGGTCTCGGTTAGCTCCTATAATTCACCCCTCCACTTT. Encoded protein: CASSQVSVSSYNSPLHF.